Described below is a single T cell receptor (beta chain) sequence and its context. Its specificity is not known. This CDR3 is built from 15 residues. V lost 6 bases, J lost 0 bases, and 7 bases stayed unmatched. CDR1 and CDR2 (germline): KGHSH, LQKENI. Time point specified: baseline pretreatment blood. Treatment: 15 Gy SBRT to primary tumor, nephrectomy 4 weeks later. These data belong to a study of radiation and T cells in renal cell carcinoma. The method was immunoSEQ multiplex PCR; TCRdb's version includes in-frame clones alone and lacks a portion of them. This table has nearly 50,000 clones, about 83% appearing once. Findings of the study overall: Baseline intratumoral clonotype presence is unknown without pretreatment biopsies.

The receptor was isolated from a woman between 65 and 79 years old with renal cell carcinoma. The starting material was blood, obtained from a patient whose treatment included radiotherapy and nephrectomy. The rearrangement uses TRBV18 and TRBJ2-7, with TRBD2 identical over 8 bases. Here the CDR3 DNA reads TGTGCCAGCTCGTCCACTAGCGGAGTCTCCTACGAGCAGTACTTC. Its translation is CASSSTSGVSYEQYF.